A single sample is the source of the 32 T cell receptor beta chains below, sequenced in a study of CD8 T cells in ankylosing spondylitis. TCRdb analysed the 5' RACE reads with MiXCR anew, one entry per CDR3 protein. The table has 100,000 to 150,000 distinct CDR3 sequences, 7% to 10% seen once. Sequenced material: blood, either unsorted or a sorted T cell fraction (not recorded which). The receptors were gathered from a male donor with ankylosing spondylitis or in good health (not recorded which).

The genes are TRBV4-3 and TRBJ2-5; D ambiguous. V was shortened by 4 bases and J by 5 bases, with 5 bases between the two germline ends. Germline loops: CDR1 LGHNA, CDR2 YSLEER. The CDR3 consists of 11 residues. Here the CDR3 DNA reads TGCGCCAGCAGCCTCTGGGAGACCCAGTACTTC. Translating gives CASSLWETQYF.

In its sample, this clonotype was seen many times. The V call is TRBV20-1, the J call TRBJ2-7; D ambiguous. CDR3 size: 11 residues. CDR1 is DFQATT and CDR2 is SNEGSKA in the germline V gene (reference sequence). V lost 1 base to trimming and J lost 6 bases, with 7 bases between them. CDR3 protein: CSARVPGEQYF. As DNA, the CDR3 is TGCAGTGCTAGAGTTCCGGGCGAGCAGTACTTC.

In its sample, this clonotype was seen a few times. This chain joins TRBV20-1 and TRBJ2-1, with 10 bases fitting TRBD2. J lost 3 bases, V lost 5 bases, and 10 bases had no gene match. The CDR3 extends over 16 amino acids. Germline lookup yields CDR1 DFQATT and CDR2 SNEGSKA (reference sequence). The DNA of the CDR3 is TGCAGTGCTGAAGCGGGAGGGCTACGGGTCTACAATGAGCAGTTCTTC. As protein: CSAEAGGLRVYNEQFF.

This clonotype came up many times. V usage is TRBV7-6 and J usage is TRBJ2-1; the D is unclear. Trimming took off 2 bases at V and 10 bases at J, with 6 bases between the two ends. The germline CDR1 and CDR2 sequences are SGHVS and FNYEAQ. This CDR3 region has 11 residues. CDR3 in DNA: TGTGCCAGCAGCTTACGAGAAGAGCAGTTCTTC. Encoded protein: CASSLREEQFF.

V usage is TRBV12-3 or TRBV12-4 and J usage is TRBJ2-1, with 15 nucleotides matching TRBD2. This CDR3 is built from 17 residues. After removal of 5 bases from V and 0 bases from J, the junction contained 2 bases not matched to a gene. CDR3 region: CASSGLAGGSSYNEQFF. In DNA form, the CDR3 reads TGTGCCAGCAGTGGACTAGCGGGAGGGAGCTCCTACAATGAGCAGTTCTTC.

Ten or more counts support this clonotype. The chain is built from TRBV20-1 and TRBJ2-5, with no clear D. The V end was cut by 5 bases, the J end by 5 bases, with 15 bases between. Per the germline V gene, CDR1 is DFQATT and CDR2 is SNEGSKA (reference sequence). CDR3 length: 13 residues. As DNA, the CDR3 is TGCAGTGCTGGACCCCTGGGCGTCGAGACCCAGTACTTC. Translation gives CSAGPLGVETQYF.

Many counts were recorded for this clonotype. This rearrangement joins TRBV6-5 to TRBJ1-1; D is perhaps TRBD1 (5 bases). Germline V lookup: CDR1 MNHEY, CDR2 SVGAGI. CDR3 length: 14 amino acids. Trimming cost V 0 bases and J 7 bases, with 12 bases left between them. CDR3 coding DNA: TGTGCCAGCAGTTACTCGGGGTATCAGGGTGAAGCTTTCTTT. It codes for CASSYSGYQGEAFF.

In this sample, this clonotype turned up many times. The chain combines TRBV5-1 with TRBJ2-1; 12 nucleotides agree with TRBD2. Germline V gene sequence: CDR1 SGHRS, CDR2 YFSETQ. This CDR3 has 18 amino acids. The trim removed 2 bases at V and 0 bases at J, leaving 6 bases unmatched. CDR3 amino acids: CASSFLLAGGRSYNEQFF. The CDR3 bases are TGCGCCAGCAGCTTTTTACTAGCGGGAGGCCGCTCCTACAATGAGCAGTTCTTC.

This clonotype was seen only a few times. V is TRBV3-1 and J is TRBJ2-7, with D tentatively TRBD2 (6 bases). Trimming removed 4 bases at V and 5 bases at J, with 15 bases between. The CDR3 length is 14 residues. Germline CDR1 is LGHDT and CDR2 is YNNKEL (reference sequence). Here the CDR3 reads CASSPQGGADEQYF. As DNA, the CDR3 is TGTGCCAGCAGCCCTCAAGGAGGGGCGGACGAGCAGTACTTC.

With regard to this clonotype: With a much larger clone just one base away, this may be a read error. The chain couples TRBV6-2 or TRBV6-3 to TRBJ2-7; 7 nucleotides agree with TRBD1. This CDR3 is 13 amino acids long. J was trimmed by 5 bases and V by 6 bases; bases with no gene match: 7. Per the germline V gene, CDR1 is MNHEY and CDR2 is SVGEGT. CDR3 DNA sequence: TGTGCCAGCAGAGGACAGGCGGCCCACGAGCAGTACTTC. It encodes CASRGQAAHEQYF.

The rearrangement links TRBV3-1 to TRBJ2-5, with 10 bases aligning to TRBD2. The germline CDR1 and CDR2 sequences are LGHDT and YNNKEL (reference sequence). The CDR3 contains 18 residues. V lost 4 bases, J lost 5 bases, and 16 bases stayed unmatched. The CDR3 nucleotides are TGTGCCAGCAGCCCGCAATACCGACTAGCGGGCTTGAGTGAGACCCAGTACTTC. Its translation is CASSPQYRLAGLSETQYF.

Regarding this clonotype: This sequence may be a read error, since a much larger clone differs from it by one base. The V and J genes are TRBV5-1 and TRBJ2-7; TRBD2 is a possible D gene (6 bases). This CDR3 contains 13 residues. Germline V lookup: CDR1 SGHRS, CDR2 YFSETQ. The DNA for the CDR3 is TGCGCCGGCAGCTTAGGAGGGGCCAACGAGCAGTACTTC. Its protein is CAGSLGGANEQYF. The complete variable domain, with remaining parts taken from reference TRBV5-1 and TRBJ2-7, reads KAGVTQTPRYLIKTRGQQVTLSCSPISGHRSVSWYQQTPGQGLQFLFEYFSETQRNKGNFPGRFSGRQFSNSRSEMNVSTLELGDSALYLCAGSLGGANEQYFGPGTRLTVT.

This clonotype showed up just a few times. The chain has TRBV20-1 and TRBJ2-3; D remains unclear. V lost 4 bases and J 6 bases, leaving 14 bases between the germline ends. The germline V gene has CDR1 DFQATT and CDR2 SNEGSKA (reference sequence). CDR3 size: 13 residues. In nucleotides, the CDR3 is TGCAGTGCTACCAGGTCACTTAGGGATACGCAGTATTTT. This translates into CSATRSLRDTQYF.

This clonotype has a count of ten or more. This chain joins TRBV9 and TRBJ2-7; D may be TRBD2 (6 bases). This CDR3 comprises 15 residues. Trimming pared 0 bases from V and 3 bases from J, leaving 13 bases between. Germline V gene sequence: CDR1 SGDLS, CDR2 YYNGEE. The CDR3: CASSVGGGTDYEQYF. In DNA, the CDR3 is TGTGCCAGCAGCGTAGGTGGGGGGACTGACTACGAGCAGTACTTC.

This clonotype was seen repeatedly, ten times or more. The chain recombines TRBV7-3 with TRBJ2-1; D gene unclear. CDR1 and CDR2 from the germline V gene are SGHTA and FQGTGA. Trimming stripped 2 bases from V and 1 base from J, with 12 bases between. The CDR3 spans 16 residues. The CDR3 DNA reads TGTGCCAGCAGCTTACGCCAGTCGCGTTCCTACAATGAGCAGTTCTTC. Translating it yields CASSLRQSRSYNEQFF.

This clonotype has a count of ten or more. V and J are TRBV7-3 and TRBJ2-5; D is ambiguous. Germline values: CDR1 SGHTA, CDR2 FQGTGA. This CDR3 is built from 15 residues. Trimming removed 2 bases at V and 0 bases at J, with 10 bases between. CDR3: CASSLGMGYQETQYF. The CDR3 bases are TGTGCCAGCAGCTTAGGAATGGGGTACCAAGAGACCCAGTACTTC. Supplemented by reference TRBV7-3 and TRBJ2-5, the full variable domain reads GAGVSQTPSNKVTEKGKYVELRCDPISGHTALYWYRQSLGQGPEFLIYFQGTGAADDSGLPNDRFFAVRPEGSVSTLKIQRTERGDSAVYLCASSLGMGYQETQYFGPGTRLLVL.

About this clonotype itself: A read error is possible here, since a much larger clone lies one base away. V is TRBV5-5 and J is TRBJ1-1; D gene unclear. Germline values: CDR1 SGHKS, CDR2 YYEKEE (reference sequence). CDR3 length equals 15 residues. CDR3 sequence (DNA): TGTGCCAGCAGCTTGTTACGGGTCGTGAAGACTGAAGCTTTCTTT. It yields the protein CASSLLRVVKTEAFF.

There are many counts of this clonotype. V is TRBV29-1 and J is TRBJ2-7; weak D call: TRBD2 (6 bases). V was shortened by 7 bases and J by 2 bases, with 15 bases between the two germline ends. The CDR3 sequence is 13 residues long. Germline CDR1 reads SQVTM; CDR2 reads ANQGSEA. CDR3: CSAGGTYPYEQYF. DNA of the CDR3: TGCAGCGCCGGCGGGACCTACCCCTACGAGCAGTACTTC.

This clonotype was counted many times. J is TRBJ2-5 and V is TRBV7-2; D unresolved. The CDR3 is 14 residues long. V was pared by 1 base and J by 2 bases, with 8 bases between. Germline V lookup: CDR1 SGHTA, CDR2 FQGNSA. The CDR3 DNA follows: TGTGCCAGCAGCTTAGTCAGCTCTCAAGAGACCCAGTACTTC. Translation gives CASSLVSSQETQYF.

In regard to this clonotype: Just one base apart from a much larger clone, this may be a read error. CDR3 region: CASSLAGQDLNEQFF. CDR3 sequence (DNA): TGTGCCAGCAGTTTGGCGGGACAAGACCTCAATGAGCAGTTCTTC. This sequence joins TRBV12-3 or TRBV12-4 and TRBJ2-1, with D perhaps being TRBD1 or TRBD2 (6 bases each). The CDR3 has 15 amino acids. V gave up 3 bases and J gave up 6 bases, with 15 bases separating them.

In this sample, this clonotype turned up many times. Sequence at one end of the junction differs from germline and may be a read error. In DNA form, the CDR3 reads TGCAGCGTTAAAGAGGGAATCGGGGCTGAAGCTTTCTTT. Protein: CSVKEGIGAEAFF. The V gene is TRBV29-1, the J gene TRBJ1-1; D is undetermined. Per the germline V gene, CDR1 is SQVTM and CDR2 is ANQGSEA. There are 13 residues in the CDR3.

The table lists this clonotype with a few counts. The chain uses TRBV7-2 and TRBJ2-7; the match to TRBD2 covers 12 bases. The V and J ends lost 6 bases and 4 bases, in that order; junction bases with no gene match: 7. This CDR3 is 15 amino acids long. Germline lookup yields CDR1 SGHTA and CDR2 FQGNSA. CDR3 sequence (DNA): TGTGCCAGCAGGAGACTAGCGGGAGCAGGTTACGAGCAGTACTTC. This encodes CASRRLAGAGYEQYF.

This clonotype was seen at least ten times. This chain links TRBV20-1 with TRBJ2-5, with 11 bases aligning to TRBD2. Germline values: CDR1 DFQATT, CDR2 SNEGSKA (reference sequence). Unmatched junction bases numbered 10, after V lost 6 bases and J lost 4 bases. The length of the CDR3 is 15 residues. The CDR3 spells CSARSSGRRRETQYF. The DNA of the CDR3 is TGCAGTGCAAGATCTAGCGGGAGGAGGAGAGAGACCCAGTACTTC.

V gene TRBV20-1 combines with J gene TRBJ1-6, with 8 bases that match TRBD1. CDR1 is DFQATT and CDR2 is SNEGSKA in the germline V gene (reference sequence). CDR3 length: 18 residues. The trim removed 6 bases at V and 0 bases at J, leaving 13 bases unmatched. The DNA for the CDR3 is TGCAGTGCGCAAAACCGGGACAGGCAAAGCTCCTATAATTCACCCCTCCACTTT. Translated: CSAQNRDRQSSYNSPLHF.

Ten or more counts support this clonotype. The V call is TRBV20-1, the J call TRBJ2-7; 8 nucleotides match TRBD1. This CDR3 contains 12 residues. Germline V lookup: CDR1 DFQATT, CDR2 SNEGSKA (reference sequence). J was trimmed by 3 bases and V by 3 bases; bases with no gene match: 1. In DNA form, the CDR3 reads TGCAGTGCTAGCGGGACAGGCTACGAGCAGTACTTC. This encodes CSASGTGYEQYF.

This clonotype was seen more than once but under ten times. The chain has TRBV7-2 and TRBJ1-2; TRBD1 aligns across 7 bases. V was pared by 5 bases and J by 2 bases, with 5 bases of the junction left unmatched. The CDR3 covers 14 residues. Per the germline V gene, CDR1 is SGHTA and CDR2 is FQGNSA. The CDR3 nucleotides are TGTGCCAGCAGCCCAGGGACAGTGAACTATGGCTACACCTTC. It encodes CASSPGTVNYGYTF.

Only a few counts were recorded for this clonotype. The chain couples TRBV4-2 to TRBJ2-2; D gene ambiguous. The CDR3 is 12 residues long. Trimming pared 4 bases from V and 6 bases from J, leaving 6 bases between. Germline V gene lookup returns CDR1 LGHNA and CDR2 YNFKEQ. This CDR3 is CASSPSPGELFF. The CDR3 nucleotides are TGTGCCAGCAGCCCCTCTCCCGGGGAGCTGTTTTTT.

The table lists this clonotype with a few counts. This chain uses TRBV28 with TRBJ2-7; D is uncertain. CDR3 length: 13 amino acids. Germline V gene data show CDR1 as MDHEN and CDR2 as SYDVKM. The V and J ends lost 5 bases and 1 base respectively, with 9 bases between them. The CDR3 loop is CASSPSLSYEQYF. Written as DNA, the CDR3 is TGTGCCAGCAGTCCCTCGTTGTCCTACGAGCAGTACTTC.

This clonotype has more than one count but fewer than ten. The chain carries TRBV4-2 and TRBJ2-3; no firm D call. Germline V CDR1 and CDR2: LGHNA, YNFKEQ. Trimming took 0 bases from V and 5 from J, leaving 9 bases between them. The CDR3 spans 14 residues. The CDR3 reads CASSQEVLGDTQYF. The CDR3 DNA reads as TGTGCCAGCAGCCAAGAGGTTCTGGGAGATACGCAGTATTTT.

This clonotype was found many times. The chain recombines TRBV28 with TRBJ2-4, with 8 bases identical to TRBD1. The CDR3 length is 21 residues. Per the germline V gene, CDR1 is MDHEN and CDR2 is SYDVKM. J gave up 0 bases and V 5 bases, and 21 bases lay outside the gene matches. The CDR3 region is CASSILPTTGDRIIAKNIQYF. In DNA form, the CDR3 reads TGTGCCAGCAGTATACTTCCCACGACAGGGGACAGGATCATAGCCAAAAACATTCAGTACTTC.

Many counts were recorded for this clonotype. The chain links TRBV15 to TRBJ2-3, with TRBD2 as a possible D gene (6 bases). CDR1 LNHNV and CDR2 YYDKDF come from the germline V gene (reference sequence). The length of the CDR3 is 14 residues. V was trimmed by 4 bases and J by 7 bases, leaving 15 bases between them. CDR3 nucleotide sequence: TGTGCCACCAGCACGGGGGATACCTACTATACGCAGTATTTT. This gives the protein CATSTGDTYYTQYF.

This clonotype appeared many times. The gene calls are TRBV20-1 and TRBJ2-1; 7 bases match TRBD1. The CDR3 is 14 amino acids. V lost 3 bases, J lost 4 bases, and 6 bases stayed unmatched. Germline values: CDR1 DFQATT, CDR2 SNEGSKA (reference sequence). In nucleotides, the CDR3 is TGCAGTGCTAGCACAGGGGACGCATACAATGAGCAGTTCTTC. Protein: CSASTGDAYNEQFF.